This T cell receptor (beta chain) was captured in a study of cytomegalovirus exposure and HLA in healthy donors. This CDR3 comprises 16 residues. The V gene's germline CDR1 is WNHNN and CDR2 SYGVQD (reference sequence). The V end lost 0 bases, the J end lost 2 bases, and 12 bases lay between the germline ends. Sequenced by immunoSEQ multiplex PCR; TCRdb stores in-frame clones only, minus some. The sample carries 200,000 to 250,000 clones, over 80% recorded once. With respect to this clone: Its antigen is not identified.

The study's findings and limits: The study labeled fewer than 200 TCR beta chains cytomegalovirus-associated. According to reports, the classifier identified cytomegalovirus status with high specificity and sensitivity. Within the approximately 130 validation repertoires, first-cohort TCR clusters tended to co-occur, according to a later analysis. Usually a TCR sequence was rare, but some public TCRs were found in many donors.

The material sequenced was PBMCs. The sequence was obtained from a young woman in good health and CMV-seropositive. V is TRBV10-1 and J is TRBJ2-3, with D possibly being TRBD1 (5 bases). The CDR3 reads CASSESLGRATDTQYF. The CDR3 coding sequence is TGCGCCAGCAGTGAGTCTCTGGGGCGAGCCACAGATACGCAGTATTTT.